The 31 T cell receptor beta chains listed next were all sequenced from one sample in a study of T cell changes during pregnancy in multiple sclerosis. Libraries were prepared by immunoSEQ multiplex PCR; TCRdb keeps only in-frame clonotypes and omits some of them. The sample lists approximately 74,000 clones, 80% to 95% occurring once. Sequenced here: peripheral blood, sampled before pregnancy. These receptors came from a female donor with multiple sclerosis, enrolled in a pregnancy study.

The chain joins TRBV7-6 to TRBJ2-2; tentatively, D is TRBD1 (5 bases). The CDR3 has 19 residues. V lost 5 bases and J 4 bases, leaving 26 bases between the germline ends. Germline assignment: CDR1 SGHVS and CDR2 FNYEAQ. The CDR3 region has the DNA TGTGCCAGCAGCATCACCACACAGGTCCCACCCACCCGCACCGGGGAGCTGTTTTTT. It codes for CASSITTQVPPTRTGELFF. Full variable domain (remainder filled in from reference TRBV7-6 and TRBJ2-2): GAGVSQSPRYKVTKRGQDVALRCDPISGHVSLYWYRQALGQGPEFLTYFNYEAQQDKSGLPNDRFSAERPEGSISTLTIQRTEQRDSAMYRCASSITTQVPPTRTGELFFGEGSRLTVL.

V is TRBV4-3 and J is TRBJ2-5, with D possibly being TRBD2 (5 bases). Germline V gene lookup returns CDR1 LGHNA and CDR2 YSLEER. The CDR3 sequence is 15 residues long. Trimming pared 0 bases from V and 3 bases from J, leaving 11 bases between. The CDR3: CASSQDPSGEETQYF. In nucleotides, the CDR3 is TGCGCCAGCAGCCAAGATCCATCCGGGGAAGAGACCCAGTACTTC.

The rearrangement links TRBV7-2 to TRBJ2-7, with TRBD2 matching 9 bases. CDR1 and CDR2 from the germline V gene are SGHTA and FQGNSA. The CDR3 totals 14 residues. The trim removed 4 bases at V and 9 bases at J, leaving 10 bases unmatched. The CDR3 bases are TGTGCCAGCAGCTCGTGGAGTAGCGGGAGTGGGCAGTACTTC. It codes for CASSSWSSGSGQYF.

The chain couples TRBV6-1 to TRBJ2-5; 7 nucleotides match TRBD2. The CDR3 consists of 14 residues. The ends lost 5 bases at V and 1 base at J; junction bases unmatched: 4. Germline V gene data show CDR1 as MNHNS and CDR2 as SASEGT. This CDR3 reads CASSRSGTQETQYF. The DNA of the CDR3 is TGTGCCAGCAGTCGAAGCGGGACCCAAGAGACCCAGTACTTC.

V usage is TRBV7-6 and J usage is TRBJ2-1, with D unresolved. The V gene's germline CDR1 is SGHVS and CDR2 FNYEAQ. V was shortened by 3 bases and J by 7 bases, with 10 bases between the two germline ends. The CDR3 is 13 amino acids. The CDR3 region is CASSFPGQNEQFF. CDR3 nucleotide sequence: TGTGCCAGCAGCTTTCCAGGCCAGAATGAGCAGTTCTTC.

The chain couples TRBV29-1 to TRBJ2-3; perhaps TRBD1 as D (6 bases). Trimming pared 5 bases from V and 8 bases from J, leaving 17 bases between. CDR3 length: 13 residues. CDR1 is SQVTM and CDR2 is ANQGSEA in the germline V gene. The CDR3 DNA follows: TGCAGCGTTAGACTTCCGGGACACGCTACGCAGTATTTT. Its translation is CSVRLPGHATQYF.

This chain connects TRBV11-2 to TRBJ2-1; tentatively, D is TRBD2 (5 bases). Germline assignment: CDR1 SGHAT and CDR2 FQNNGV. The V gene lost 5 bases and the J gene lost 12 bases, with 11 bases spanning the gap. The CDR3 covers 11 residues. The CDR3 bases are TGTGCCAGCAGCCATCCCCGGGGGCAGTTCTTC. Translation gives CASSHPRGQFF.

V and J are TRBV6-6 and TRBJ2-1; 11 bases line up with TRBD1. Unmatched junction bases numbered 3, after V lost 4 bases and J lost 7 bases. CDR1 and CDR2 from the germline V gene are MNHNY and SVGAGI (reference sequence). The CDR3 has 14 amino acids. This CDR3 is CASSFGTGGNEQFF. The DNA for the CDR3 is TGTGCCAGCAGTTTTGGGACAGGGGGGAATGAGCAGTTCTTC.

This chain joins TRBV4-2 and TRBJ2-1, with 8 bases aligning to TRBD1. The CDR3 sequence is 13 residues long. Germline V gene data show CDR1 as LGHNA and CDR2 as YNFKEQ. J was trimmed by 7 bases and V by 6 bases; bases with no gene match: 5. The CDR3 coding sequence is TGTGCCAGCAGATCACAGGGGGTGAATGAGCAGTTCTTC. This sequence encodes CASRSQGVNEQFF.

Written as DNA, the CDR3 is TGCGCCAGCAGCCACGCGGACAGGGAGAACACTGAAGCTTTCTTT. Residues: CASSHADRENTEAFF. This chain joins TRBV4-3 and TRBJ1-1; TRBD1 agrees at 8 bases. The CDR3 consists of 15 residues. The germline gives CDR1 LGHNA, CDR2 YSLEER. The trim removed 3 bases at V and 1 base at J, leaving 4 bases unmatched.

The CDR3, as DNA: TGTGCCACCAGCAGAGTTGGGACAGATACCTACGAGCAGTACTTC. Encoded protein: CATSRVGTDTYEQYF. V gene TRBV15 combines with J gene TRBJ2-7; 7 positions match TRBD1. The CDR3 runs to 15 residues. CDR1 is LNHNV and CDR2 is YYDKDF in the germline V gene (reference sequence). J gave up 2 bases and V 1 base, and 5 bases lay outside the gene matches.

V usage is TRBV4-3 and J usage is TRBJ1-1; tentative D call: TRBD1 (5 bases). The CDR3 is 15 amino acids. Trimming shortened V by 0 bases and J by 2 bases, and 10 bases separated the two germline ends. Per the germline V gene, CDR1 is LGHNA and CDR2 is YSLEER. CDR3 sequence reads: CASSQDRGLNTEAFF. The CDR3 nucleotides read TGCGCCAGCAGCCAAGATAGGGGCTTAAACACTGAAGCTTTCTTT.

CDR3 loop: CARSYTGLAGDTGELFF. The CDR3 region has the DNA TGTGCCAGAAGTTACACTGGGCTAGCGGGTGACACCGGGGAGCTGTTTTTT. The V and J genes are TRBV5-3 and TRBJ2-2, with 8 bases aligning to TRBD2. TRBV5-3 falls under the ORF class, with uncertain function. The CDR3 is 17 amino acids. Unmatched junction bases numbered 12, after V lost 5 bases and J lost 3 bases.

The genes are TRBV29-1 and TRBJ2-7; 9 positions match TRBD1. This CDR3 contains 15 residues. The germline V gene encodes CDR1 SQVTM and CDR2 ANQGSEA. The ends lost 1 base at V and 2 bases at J; junction bases unmatched: 6. The CDR3 protein is CSVEGGQGLPYEQYF. The CDR3 DNA is TGCAGCGTTGAAGGGGGACAGGGACTCCCCTACGAGCAGTACTTC.

This clone was detected only a few times. As DNA, the CDR3 is TGTGCCAGCAGCTTGGCCTGGAGGGCAGGGAACACTGAAGCTTTCTTT. Protein: CASSLAWRAGNTEAFF. This chain joins TRBV5-5 and TRBJ1-1; no reliable D call. V gave up 0 bases and J gave up 1 base, with 13 bases separating them. Per germline, CDR1 SGHKS and CDR2 YYEKEE (reference sequence). The CDR3 has 16 amino acids.

This clone was seen a handful of times. The chain uses TRBV19 and TRBJ1-1, with D unclear. Deletions cut 7 bases from V and 4 bases from J, with 7 bases between. The CDR3 totals 11 residues. Per the germline V gene, CDR1 is LNHDA and CDR2 is SQIVND (reference sequence). The CDR3 DNA sequence: TGTGCCAGTATATTTAGCACTGAAGCTTTCTTT. It translates to CASIFSTEAFF. The variable domain in full, completed from reference TRBV19 and TRBJ1-1, reads DGGITQSPKYLFRKEGQNVTLSCEQNLNHDAMYWYRQDPGQGLRLIYYSQIVNDFQKGDIAEGYSVSREKKESFPLTVTSAQKNPTAFYLCASIFSTEAFFGQGTRLTVV.

The rearrangement links TRBV4-1 to TRBJ2-1; 11 nucleotides align to TRBD2. The CDR3 consists of 17 residues. Germline CDR1 reads MGHRA; CDR2 reads YSYEKL. After removal of 1 base from V and 9 bases from J, the junction contained 11 bases not matched to a gene. CDR3 sequence: CASSQGLAGGPESEQFF. CDR3 in DNA: TGCGCCAGCAGCCAAGGCTTAGCGGGAGGGCCCGAGAGTGAGCAGTTCTTC.

The gene calls are TRBV9 and TRBJ1-1; the match to TRBD1 covers 9 bases. The V gene end was trimmed by 5 bases and the J gene end by 3 bases; junction bases not matched to a gene: 5. The length of the CDR3 is 14 residues. Germline V gives CDR1 SGDLS, CDR2 YYNGEE. The CDR3 region has the DNA TGTGCCAGCAGATTAGGGACAGGGCACACTGAAGCTTTCTTT. Translating it yields CASRLGTGHTEAFF.

The table lists this clone with a few counts. The chain combines TRBV6-1 with TRBJ1-1; 9 nucleotides match TRBD1. The ends lost 2 bases at V and 2 bases at J; junction bases unmatched: 6. The CDR3 is 16 residues long. Germline CDR1 and CDR2: MNHNS and SASEGT. The CDR3 reads CASSESSGQGNTEAFF. DNA for the CDR3: TGTGCCAGCAGTGAAAGTTCGGGACAGGGTAACACTGAAGCTTTCTTT.

This chain uses TRBV2 with TRBJ2-1; 15 bases line up with TRBD2. J gave up 10 bases and V 6 bases, and 4 bases lay outside the gene matches. CDR3 length: 14 residues. The V gene's germline CDR1 is SNHLY and CDR2 FYNNEI. The CDR3 nucleotides read TGTGCCAGCAGGGCCGGACTAGCGGGAGGGGAGCAGTTCTTC. Translated: CASRAGLAGGEQFF.

This chain connects TRBV7-2 to TRBJ2-3, with D possibly matching TRBD1 (6 bases). CDR1 is SGHTA and CDR2 is FQGNSA in the germline V gene. This CDR3 region has 15 residues. The V and J ends lost 4 bases and 3 bases respectively, with 14 bases between them. CDR3 sequence reads: CASSSDRGKTDTQYF. Written as DNA, the CDR3 is TGTGCCAGCAGCTCGGATAGGGGGAAAACAGATACGCAGTATTTT.

This clone has only a few counts. The J gene is TRBJ2-2, the V gene TRBV27, with 14 bases matching TRBD2. The junction had 5 bases not matched to a gene; V was cut back by 5 bases and J by 6 bases. The CDR3 spans 16 residues. The germline CDR1 and CDR2 sequences are MNHEY and SMNVEV (reference sequence). The CDR3 is CASSLGTSGRPGELFF. CDR3 DNA: TGTGCCAGCAGTCTCGGGACTAGCGGGAGACCCGGGGAGCTGTTTTTT.

This chain joins TRBV2 and TRBJ2-3, with D tentatively TRBD2 (6 bases). The germline CDR1 and CDR2 sequences are SNHLY and FYNNEI. The CDR3 sequence is 14 residues long. The ends were cut back, 7 bases at V and 3 bases at J, with 14 bases in the middle. CDR3 coding DNA: TGTGCCAGCATCCAGAGTGGGACTACAGATACGCAGTATTTT. Translating it yields CASIQSGTTDTQYF.

The count of this clone is one. V and J are TRBV25-1 and TRBJ2-1, with a weak D call TRBD2 (6 bases). This CDR3 has 14 residues. Germline V gene sequence: CDR1 MGHDK, CDR2 SYGVNS. V lost 2 bases and J 3 bases, leaving 8 bases between the germline ends. CDR3 nucleotides: TGTGCCAGCAGTGAAACGGGACTCTACAATGAGCAGTTCTTC. Protein: CASSETGLYNEQFF. Full variable domain (missing parts from reference TRBV25-1 and TRBJ2-1): EADIYQTPRYLVIGTGKKITLECSQTMGHDKMYWYQQDPGMELHLIHYSYGVNSTEKGDLSSESTVSRIRTEHFPLTLESARPSHTSQYLCASSETGLYNEQFFGPGTRLTVL.

The chain uses TRBV6-1 and TRBJ2-1, with 9 bases lining up with TRBD2. Losses at the gene ends were 4 bases for V and 5 bases for J; bases not matched to a gene: 6. From germline, CDR1 is MNHNS and CDR2 SASEGT. The length of the CDR3 is 15 residues. Here the CDR3 reads CASSVWREGNNEQFF. CDR3 bases: TGTGCCAGCAGTGTCTGGCGGGAGGGAAACAATGAGCAGTTCTTC.

V and J are TRBV7-3 and TRBJ2-6, with 7 bases identical to TRBD1. V was pared by 0 bases and J by 2 bases, with 7 bases of the junction left unmatched. CDR1 SGHTA and CDR2 FQGTGA come from the germline V gene. The CDR3 totals 18 residues. CDR3 amino acids: CASSLTAGGLPGANVLTF. Here the CDR3 DNA reads TGTGCCAGCAGCTTAACGGCAGGGGGTCTCCCTGGGGCCAACGTCCTGACTTTC.

This sequence joins TRBV19 and TRBJ1-5; tentatively, D is TRBD1 (6 bases). CDR3 length equals 16 residues. Trimming removed 5 bases from V and 0 bases from J, with 14 bases in between. Germline values: CDR1 LNHDA, CDR2 SQIVND (reference sequence). The CDR3 nucleotides are TGTGCCAGTAGTGGCACGGGACACTATAGCAATCAGCCCCAGCATTTT. Residues: CASSGTGHYSNQPQHF.

In its sample, this clone was seen a few times. The chain recombines TRBV4-2 with TRBJ2-2, with a possible D match to TRBD2 (5 bases). The CDR3 consists of 15 residues. V lost 0 bases and J 7 bases, leaving 12 bases between the germline ends. Germline loops: CDR1 LGHNA, CDR2 YNFKEQ. CDR3 sequence reads: CASSQDLGVGGELFF. CDR3 nucleotide sequence: TGTGCCAGCAGCCAAGATCTCGGGGTGGGCGGGGAGCTGTTTTTT.

V gene TRBV5-5 combines with J gene TRBJ1-4, with TRBD1 matching 8 bases. CDR3 length: 15 amino acids. The trim removed 3 bases at V and 6 bases at J, leaving 7 bases unmatched. Germline V lookup: CDR1 SGHKS, CDR2 YYEKEE (reference sequence). CDR3 nucleotide sequence: TGTGCCAGCAGCTGGAGGACAGGGCTGGATGAAAAACTGTTTTTT. This gives the protein CASSWRTGLDEKLFF.

The rearrangement links TRBV9 to TRBJ2-1, with 7 bases that match TRBD1. Germline assignment: CDR1 SGDLS and CDR2 YYNGEE. CDR3 length equals 14 residues. J lost 9 bases, V lost 3 bases, and 9 bases had no gene match. The CDR3 DNA follows: TGTGCCAGCAGCGCAGAGGGGGCATGGAGTGAGCAGTTCTTC. It encodes CASSAEGAWSEQFF.

The rearrangement links TRBV4-3 to TRBJ2-1, with 9 bases aligning to TRBD2. The CDR3 has 17 residues. From germline, CDR1 is LGHNA and CDR2 YSLEER. The V segment lost 0 bases and the J segment 0 bases; nucleotides outside the gene matches: 3. CDR3 loop: CASSQEISGSSYNEQFF. CDR3 DNA: TGCGCCAGCAGCCAAGAAATTAGCGGGAGCTCCTACAATGAGCAGTTCTTC.